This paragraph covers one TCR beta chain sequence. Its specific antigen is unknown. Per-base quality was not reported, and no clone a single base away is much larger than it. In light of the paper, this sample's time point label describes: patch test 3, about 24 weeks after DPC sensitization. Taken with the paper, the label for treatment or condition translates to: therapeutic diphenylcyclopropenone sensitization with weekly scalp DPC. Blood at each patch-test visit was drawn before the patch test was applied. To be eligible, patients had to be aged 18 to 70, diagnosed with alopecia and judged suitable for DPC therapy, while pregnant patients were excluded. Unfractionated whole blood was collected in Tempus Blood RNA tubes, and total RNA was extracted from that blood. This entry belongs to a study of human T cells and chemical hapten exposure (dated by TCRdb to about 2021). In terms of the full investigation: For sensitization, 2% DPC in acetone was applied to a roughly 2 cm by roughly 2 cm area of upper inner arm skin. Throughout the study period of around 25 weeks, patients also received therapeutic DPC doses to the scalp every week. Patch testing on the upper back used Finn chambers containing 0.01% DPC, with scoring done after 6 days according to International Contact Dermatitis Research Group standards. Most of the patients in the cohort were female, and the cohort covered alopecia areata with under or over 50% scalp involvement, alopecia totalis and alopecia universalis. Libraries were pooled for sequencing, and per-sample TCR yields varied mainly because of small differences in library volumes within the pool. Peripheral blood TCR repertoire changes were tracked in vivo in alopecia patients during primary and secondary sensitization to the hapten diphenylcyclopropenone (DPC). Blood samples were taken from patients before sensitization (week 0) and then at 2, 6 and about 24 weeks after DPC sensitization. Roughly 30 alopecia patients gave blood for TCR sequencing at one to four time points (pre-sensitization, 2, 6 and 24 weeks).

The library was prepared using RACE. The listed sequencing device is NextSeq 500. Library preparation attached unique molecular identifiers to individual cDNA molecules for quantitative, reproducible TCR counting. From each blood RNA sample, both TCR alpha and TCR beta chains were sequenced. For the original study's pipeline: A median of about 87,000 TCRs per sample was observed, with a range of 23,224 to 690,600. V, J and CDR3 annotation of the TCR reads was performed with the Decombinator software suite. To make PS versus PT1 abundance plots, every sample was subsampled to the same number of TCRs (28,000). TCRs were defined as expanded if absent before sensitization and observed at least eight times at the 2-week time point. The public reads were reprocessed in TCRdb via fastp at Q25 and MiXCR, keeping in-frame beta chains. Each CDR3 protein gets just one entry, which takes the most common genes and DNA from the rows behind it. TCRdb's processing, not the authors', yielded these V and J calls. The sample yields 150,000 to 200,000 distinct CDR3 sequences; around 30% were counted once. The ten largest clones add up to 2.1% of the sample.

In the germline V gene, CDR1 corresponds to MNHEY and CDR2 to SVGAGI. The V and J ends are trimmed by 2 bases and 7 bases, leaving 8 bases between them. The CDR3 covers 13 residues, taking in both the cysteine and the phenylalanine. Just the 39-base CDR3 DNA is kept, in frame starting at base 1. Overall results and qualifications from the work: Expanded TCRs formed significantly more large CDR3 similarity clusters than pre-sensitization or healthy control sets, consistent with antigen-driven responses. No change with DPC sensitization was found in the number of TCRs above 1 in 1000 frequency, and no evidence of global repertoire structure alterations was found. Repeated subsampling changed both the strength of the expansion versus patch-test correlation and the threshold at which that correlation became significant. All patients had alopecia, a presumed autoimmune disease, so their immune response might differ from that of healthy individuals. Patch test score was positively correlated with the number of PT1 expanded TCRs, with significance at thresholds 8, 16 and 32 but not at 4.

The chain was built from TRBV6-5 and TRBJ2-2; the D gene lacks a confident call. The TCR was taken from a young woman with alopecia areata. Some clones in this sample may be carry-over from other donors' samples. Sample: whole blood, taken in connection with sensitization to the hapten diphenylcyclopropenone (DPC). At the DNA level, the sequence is TGTGCCAGCAGTTACAGTCCGGTCGGGGAGCTGTTTTTT. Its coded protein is CASSYSPVGELFF.